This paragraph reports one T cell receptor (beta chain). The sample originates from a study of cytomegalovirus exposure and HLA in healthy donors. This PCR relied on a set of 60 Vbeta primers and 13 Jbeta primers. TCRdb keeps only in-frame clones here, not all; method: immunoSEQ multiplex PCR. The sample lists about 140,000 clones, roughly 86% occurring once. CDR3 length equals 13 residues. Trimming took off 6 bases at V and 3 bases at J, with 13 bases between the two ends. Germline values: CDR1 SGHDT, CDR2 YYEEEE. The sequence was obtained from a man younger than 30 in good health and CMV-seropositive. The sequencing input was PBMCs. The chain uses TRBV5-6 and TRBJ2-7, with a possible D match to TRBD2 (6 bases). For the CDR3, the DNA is TGTGCCAGCACTTCTATGCGGGGCTACGAGCAGTACTTC. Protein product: CASTSMRGYEQYF.